The clone carrying this T cell receptor (beta chain) came up a few times. Antigen: not known. The primer mix had 60 Vbeta and 13 Jbeta primers. Using immunoSEQ multiplex PCR, the repertoire was profiled, and TCRdb retains in-frame clones only, with some absent. The sample records 200,000 or so clones, 60% to 80% being singletons. Donors sampled were nominally healthy, though unrecorded immune exposures were likely. The data originate from a study of cytomegalovirus exposure and HLA in healthy donors. Study-wide findings and caveats: Reported findings show TCR beta sequences accurately forecast HLA-A and HLA-B alleles in most subjects. The authors judged a highly shared variant cluster likely a sequencing artifact.

Sequencing input: PBMCs. The receptor comes from a woman between 25 and 40 years old in good health and CMV-seropositive.

Written as DNA, the CDR3 is TGTGCCAGCAGCTTAGCCCGGACAGGGAACCGTGAAAAACTGTTTTTT. Its translation is CASSLARTGNREKLFF. This rearrangement joins TRBV5-8 to TRBJ1-4; 8 nucleotides match TRBD1. V lost 2 bases to trimming and J lost 7 bases; unmatched junction nucleotides: 10. CDR3 length: 16 residues. Germline V gene lookup returns CDR1 SGHTS and CDR2 YDEGEE.